This T cell receptor (beta chain) was sequenced in a study of cytomegalovirus exposure and HLA in healthy donors. Study-level results: The study found most TCR sequences rare, yet found some public TCRs in many donors. The study recorded more than 150 TCR beta chains that were cytomegalovirus-associated. For presence/absence analyses, sequencing depth was assumed to be roughly uniform across donors.

Concerning this clone itself: Its antigen is not known.

The CDR3 sequence is 15 residues long. The V end lost 1 base, the J end lost 2 bases, and 12 bases lay between the germline ends. Germline CDR1 MGHRA, CDR2 YSYEKL. In the PCR, 60 Vbeta and 13 Jbeta primers were used. The method was immunoSEQ multiplex PCR; TCRdb's version includes in-frame clones alone and lacks a portion of them. Of 100,000 to 150,000 clones in the sample, about 82% were seen once. What was sequenced was PBMCs. The TCR was taken from a female donor in good health and CMV-seropositive. This sequence joins TRBV4-1 and TRBJ2-7; the D is unclear. CDR3 region: CASSQGGVPTYEQYF. CDR3 coding DNA: TGCGCCAGCAGCCAAGGCGGAGTACCCACCTACGAGCAGTACTTC.